Detailed here is one T cell receptor beta chain. These data are taken from a study of blood T cell repertoires in COVID-19. As for the study in general: From the United States, Italy and Spain came samples of acute and convalescent COVID-19. T cells, B-cell-depleted T cells, or PBMCs supplied cDNA or gDNA.

In the original processing: Amplifying reference gene primers gave estimates of nucleated cell counts. Libraries were prepared by immunoSEQ multiplex PCR; TCRdb keeps only in-frame clonotypes and omits some of them. V, J and clone size were drawn from that table, and D and trimming were deduced from the DNA. Counted here are about 150,000 clones, around 83% occurring once; the ten biggest clones make up approximately 2.9%. The V end lost 4 bases, the J end lost 4 bases, and 18 bases lay between the germline ends. This CDR3 spans 16 amino acids. Germline CDR1 is SGHRS and CDR2 is YFSETQ. The V call is TRBV5-1, the J call TRBJ2-1; D is perhaps TRBD2 (7 bases). The specimen was peripheral blood. The TCR was taken from a woman aged 80 or older with acute or convalescent COVID-19. The CDR3 region is CASSVSTGGAYNEQFF. The DNA of the CDR3 is TGCGCCAGCAGCGTCTCCACGGGGGGCGCATACAATGAGCAGTTCTTC. Drawing the rest from reference TRBV5-1 and TRBJ2-1, the complete variable domain is KAGVTQTPRYLIKTRGQQVTLSCSPISGHRSVSWYQQTPGQGLQFLFEYFSETQRNKGNFPGRFSGRQFSNSRSEMNVSTLELGDSALYLCASSVSTGGAYNEQFFGPGTRLTVL.